This TCR beta chain derives from a study of human T cells and chemical hapten exposure. Study information: Patients, largely female, had alopecia areata, totalis or universalis.

TCRdb processed the RACE reads anew with MiXCR; each CDR3 protein has one entry. Here the sample spans almost 40,000 distinct CDR3 sequences, 7.6% being singletons. Time point given: pre-sensitization, week 0. The treatment: therapeutic diphenylcyclopropenone sensitization with weekly scalp DPC. The CDR3 extends over 14 amino acids. Germline CDR1 and CDR2: SGHAT and FQNNGV. Trimming took 6 bases from V and 5 from J, leaving 17 bases between them. The gene calls are TRBV11-2 and TRBJ2-7; no definite D call. The origin of this receptor is a woman between 45 and 60 years old with alopecia areata. Some clones in this sample may be carry-over from other donors' samples. Source: whole blood, taken in connection with sensitization to the hapten diphenylcyclopropenone (DPC). The CDR3 coding sequence is TGTGCCAGCAGTTCCACCGGGCCGCCGGACGAGCAGTACTTC. As protein: CASSSTGPPDEQYF. The full variable domain, with the rest looked up from reference TRBV11-2 and TRBJ2-7, is EAGVAQSPRYKIIEKRQSVAFWCNPISGHATLYWYQQILGQGPKLLIQFQNNGVVDDSQLPKDRFSAERLKGVDSTLKIQPAKLEDSAVYLCASSSTGPPDEQYFGPGTRLTVT.